Each of the 27 T cell receptor beta chains below was sequenced from the same sample in a study of blood T cell repertoires in COVID-19. Produced via immunoSEQ multiplex PCR; TCRdb's table is partial and in-frame only. The table includes 200,000 to 250,000 clones, over 75% detected once. Sequenced material: PBMCs or T cells enriched from blood (not recorded which). The receptors originated from a woman in her sixties or seventies who had recovered from COVID-19.

The V call is TRBV7-6, the J call TRBJ2-1; 9 bases align to TRBD2. This CDR3 contains 14 residues. Germline loops: CDR1 SGHVS, CDR2 FNYEAQ. The trim removed 5 bases at V and 6 bases at J, leaving 5 bases unmatched. Written as DNA, the CDR3 is TGTGCCAGCAGCAGGACTAGCGCATTCAATGAGCAGTTCTTC. Translating it yields CASSRTSAFNEQFF.

This chain uses TRBV20-1 with TRBJ1-2; D might be TRBD1 (5 bases). This CDR3 has 14 amino acids. Trimming took off 3 bases at V and 1 base at J, with 12 bases between the two ends. From germline, CDR1 is DFQATT and CDR2 SNEGSKA (reference sequence). The CDR3 loop is CSASAGVSNYGYTF. CDR3 DNA: TGCAGTGCTAGTGCGGGGGTTAGTAACTATGGCTACACCTTC.

The chain couples TRBV7-8 to TRBJ1-5; TRBD1 matches at 12 bases. CDR3 size: 17 residues. Germline lookup yields CDR1 SGHVS and CDR2 FQNEAQ. V shed 5 bases and J 1 base; nucleotides not matched to a gene: 6. The CDR3, as DNA: TGTGCCAGCAGCACGGGACAGGGGGCTTGGAGCAATCAGCCCCAGCATTTT. Protein sequence: CASSTGQGAWSNQPQHF.

This chain joins TRBV5-1 and TRBJ1-4; unclear D gene. V was clipped by 0 bases and J by 3 bases, with 6 bases between them. This CDR3 has 14 amino acids. CDR1 SGHRS and CDR2 YFSETQ come from the germline V gene. For the CDR3, the DNA is TGCGCCAGCAGCTTGGATACGGCTAATGAAAAACTGTTTTTT. Its protein product is CASSLDTANEKLFF.

The chain is built from TRBV25-1 and TRBJ2-7, with 8 bases fitting TRBD1. The CDR3 spans 15 residues. Germline-derived CDR1 and CDR2 are MGHDK and SYGVNS. The V gene end was trimmed by 2 bases and the J gene end by 5 bases; junction bases not matched to a gene: 8. CDR3 region: CASSEVGQGSDEQYF. CDR3 in DNA: TGTGCCAGCAGTGAAGTTGGACAGGGAAGCGACGAGCAGTACTTC.

In its sample, this clone was seen a few times. The chain has TRBV6-2 or TRBV6-3 and TRBJ1-1; no definite D call. Germline V gene sequence: CDR1 MNHEY, CDR2 SVGEGT. The CDR3 loop spans 17 amino acids. V was cut by 2 bases and J by 3 bases, with 19 bases left in between. This CDR3 is CASSYDTRRGLHTEAFF. CDR3 DNA: TGTGCCAGCAGTTACGACACACGGCGTGGGCTCCACACTGAAGCTTTCTTT.

The V and J genes are TRBV2 and TRBJ2-2; weak D call: TRBD1 (5 bases). Deletions cut 2 bases from V and 2 bases from J, with 6 bases between. Germline CDR1 reads SNHLY; CDR2 reads FYNNEI. The CDR3 consists of 14 residues. As DNA, the CDR3 is TGTGCCAGCAGTGAACAGGGAAACACCGGGGAGCTGTTTTTT. Translated: CASSEQGNTGELFF.

This chain links TRBV5-8 with TRBJ2-5; D may be TRBD2 (5 bases). Trimming pared 2 bases from V and 5 bases from J, leaving 10 bases between. Germline CDR1 reads SGHTS; CDR2 reads YDEGEE. This CDR3 has 13 amino acids. The CDR3 region has the DNA TGTGCCAGCAGCTTTGAAAGGAGGGAGACCCAGTACTTC. Translated, it gives CASSFERRETQYF.

This clone has only a few counts. The chain couples TRBV7-2 to TRBJ1-2; possibly TRBD1 for D (6 bases). V was clipped by 5 bases and J by 8 bases, with 18 bases between them. The CDR3 spans 14 residues. The V gene's germline CDR1 is SGHTA and CDR2 FQGNSA. The CDR3 DNA follows: TGTGCCAGCAGCCCAAATACAGGGTTGAGGGGCTACACCTTC. Its protein is CASSPNTGLRGYTF. Full variable domain (missing parts from reference TRBV7-2 and TRBJ1-2): GAGVSQSPSNKVTEKGKDVELRCDPISGHTALYWYRQSLGQGLEFLIYFQGNSAPDKSGLPSDRFSAERTGGSVSTLTIQRTQQEDSAVYLCASSPNTGLRGYTFGSGTRLTVV.

The chain is built from TRBV21-1 and TRBJ1-3; TRBD1 was called by the table and not checked on the DNA. TRBV21-1 is a recognized pseudogene. This CDR3 has 18 amino acids. The chain's CDR3 is CASSKERGDRGPGNTIYF. The DNA for the CDR3 is TGTGCCAGCAGCAAAGAAAGAGGGGACAGGGGGCCCGGAAACACCATATATTTT.

In nucleotides, the CDR3 is TGTGCCAGCAGCCGCCGGGACTCTTCCTACAATGAGCAGTTCTTC. This gives the protein CASSRRDSSYNEQFF. This chain connects TRBV9 to TRBJ2-1, with D maybe TRBD2 (6 bases). The CDR3 loop spans 15 amino acids. V was cut by 4 bases and J by 1 base, with 12 bases left in between. CDR1 SGDLS and CDR2 YYNGEE come from the germline V gene.

This chain joins TRBV5-5 and TRBJ2-2; TRBD2 is a possible D gene (6 bases). The CDR3 length is 16 residues. CDR1 SGHKS and CDR2 YYEKEE come from the germline V gene (reference sequence). V lost 1 base, J lost 4 bases, and 14 bases lay in between. CDR3 region: CASSLPGWGVTGELFF. As DNA, the CDR3 is TGTGCCAGCAGCTTGCCCGGGTGGGGGGTCACCGGGGAGCTGTTTTTT. Based on the CDR3 plus reference TRBV5-5 and TRBJ2-2, the full variable domain is DAGVTQSPTHLIKTRGQQVTLRCSPISGHKSVSWYQQVLGQGPQFIFQYYEKEERGRGNFPDRFSARQFPNYSSELNVNALLLGDSALYLCASSLPGWGVTGELFFGEGSRLTVL.

The rearrangement links TRBV9 to TRBJ2-1; 7 positions agree with TRBD1. From germline, CDR1 is SGDLS and CDR2 YYNGEE. The CDR3 contains 14 residues. V trimming: 0 bases; J trimming: 7 bases; junction bases outside the gene matches: 4. The CDR3 DNA reads TGTGCCAGCAGCGTAGTTGCAGGGGGTAATGAGCAGTTCTTC. Protein product: CASSVVAGGNEQFF.

The genes are TRBV4-1 and TRBJ2-2; D perhaps matches TRBD1 (5 bases). Trimming removed 0 bases from V and 2 bases from J, with 16 bases in between. Germline V lookup: CDR1 MGHRA, CDR2 YSYEKL. CDR3 length: 18 amino acids. The CDR3 loop is CASSQEAIAGLNTGELFF. In nucleotides, the CDR3 is TGCGCCAGCAGCCAAGAAGCAATAGCAGGGCTCAACACCGGGGAGCTGTTTTTT.

The CDR3 loop reads CASSLVGAGEDTQYF. The CDR3 bases are TGTGCCAGCAGCTTAGTGGGGGCGGGTGAAGATACGCAGTATTTT. The J gene is TRBJ2-3, the V gene TRBV7-2; D is possibly TRBD1 (6 bases). The CDR3 has 15 amino acids. Germline lookup yields CDR1 SGHTA and CDR2 FQGNSA. V was trimmed by 1 base and J by 5 bases, leaving 13 bases between them.

V is TRBV6-4 and J is TRBJ2-1; no firm D call. V lost 3 bases and J 6 bases, leaving 12 bases between the germline ends. The CDR3 extends over 14 amino acids. Germline loops: CDR1 MRHNA, CDR2 SNTAGT. As DNA, the CDR3 is TGTGCCAGCAGTGAAAATCTAGGCGCCAATGAGCAGTTCTTC. Protein product: CASSENLGANEQFF.

The chain recombines TRBV7-2 with TRBJ1-5; TRBD1 agrees at 8 bases. Germline CDR1 reads SGHTA; CDR2 reads FQGNSA. V was clipped by 2 bases and J by 0 bases; unmatched bases: 6. There are 17 residues in the CDR3. The CDR3 is CASSLRTGLNSNQPQHF. The DNA of the CDR3 is TGTGCCAGCAGCTTAAGGACAGGGCTAAATAGCAATCAGCCCCAGCATTTT.

The chain carries TRBV4-1 and TRBJ2-1, with TRBD2 identical over 11 bases. The germline gives CDR1 MGHRA, CDR2 YSYEKL. Unmatched junction bases numbered 2, after V lost 1 base and J lost 12 bases. CDR3 length equals 13 residues. The CDR3 region is CASSQGLAGWQFF. The CDR3 bases are TGCGCCAGCAGCCAAGGACTAGCGGGGTGGCAGTTCTTC.

This clone showed up just a few times. This rearrangement joins TRBV12-3 or TRBV12-4 to TRBJ1-6; D gene uncertain. Between the trimmed V and J ends, which lost 6 bases and 10 bases, there was a span of 13 bases. CDR3 length equals 13 residues. The CDR3 DNA reads TGTGCCAGCAGGCAGGACCGGGAGTCACCCCTCCACTTT. Translated: CASRQDRESPLHF.

The chain couples TRBV27 to TRBJ2-6, with D possibly TRBD1 on 5 matching bases. CDR1 and CDR2 (germline): MNHEY, SMNVEV (reference sequence). V gave up 2 bases and J gave up 4 bases, with 15 bases separating them. This CDR3 spans 17 amino acids. CDR3 loop: CASSLRPGPWGANVLTF. The CDR3 coding sequence is TGTGCCAGCAGTTTACGACCAGGGCCTTGGGGGGCCAACGTCCTGACTTTC.

In this sample, this clone turned up once. The CDR3 here is CDPTGYQETQYF. The CDR3 DNA sequence: TGTGACCCCACAGGGTACCAAGAGACCCAGTACTTC. The chain is built from TRBV6-5 and TRBJ2-5, with a weak D call TRBD1 (6 bases). The CDR3 length is 12 residues. CDR1 is MNHEY, CDR2 SVGAGI, per germline.

This chain uses TRBV7-2 with TRBJ1-5; D is unresolved. V lost 1 base and J lost 0, with 7 bases in between. Germline V gene sequence: CDR1 SGHTA, CDR2 FQGNSA. The CDR3 has 15 residues. In nucleotides, the CDR3 is TGTGCCAGCAGCTTAGTACAGACTAGCAATCAGCCCCAGCATTTT. Translated, it gives CASSLVQTSNQPQHF.

This clone was detected a few times. The rearrangement joins TRBV12-3 or TRBV12-4 to TRBJ2-5; D call uncertain. This CDR3 contains 13 residues. Between the trimmed V and J ends, which lost 6 bases and 4 bases, there was a span of 12 bases. The CDR3 DNA sequence: TGTGCCAGCAGCCTACAGTCCCGAGAGACCCAGTACTTC. Its protein product is CASSLQSRETQYF.

This clone was counted a single time. The rearrangement uses TRBV27 and TRBJ1-2; a weak D match, TRBD1 (5 bases). Germline assignment: CDR1 MNHEY and CDR2 SMNVEV (reference sequence). There are 16 residues in the CDR3. The V gene lost 5 bases and the J gene lost 4 bases, with 20 bases spanning the gap. The CDR3 coding sequence is TGTGCCAGCAGTGCGGGACCCACTCACGCCCTCTATGGCTACACCTTC. As protein: CASSAGPTHALYGYTF.

The chain recombines TRBV6-5 with TRBJ2-4, with D possibly TRBD2 on 6 matching bases. Trimming removed 8 bases from V and 5 bases from J, with 10 bases in between. The CDR3 runs to 12 residues. Germline lookup yields CDR1 MNHEY and CDR2 SVGAGI. As DNA, the CDR3 is TGTGCCAGCTGCGGGGAGGAAAACATTCAGTACTTC. Protein sequence: CASCGEENIQYF.

The count of this clone is one. The CDR3 bases are TGTGCCAGTAGTAGCCAACCCAGGGGATTTAATGAAAAACTGTTTTTT. Its protein is CASSSQPRGFNEKLFF. This sequence joins TRBV19 and TRBJ1-4; tentative D call: TRBD1 (6 bases). V lost 4 bases, J lost 4 bases, and 16 bases lay in between. Per the germline V gene, CDR1 is LNHDA and CDR2 is SQIVND (reference sequence). CDR3 length: 16 residues.

This rearrangement joins TRBV19 to TRBJ1-1, with TRBD1 identical over 8 bases. The CDR3 length is 13 residues. Germline lookup yields CDR1 LNHDA and CDR2 SQIVND (reference sequence). V gave up 3 bases and J gave up 6 bases; unmatched junction bases: 3. CDR3 nucleotide sequence: TGTGCCAGTAGTATCGACAGGGGCGCTGAAGCTTTCTTT. This gives the protein CASSIDRGAEAFF.